This T cell receptor (beta chain) comes out of a study of radiation and T cells in renal cell carcinoma. Findings and limits, study-wide: Top tumor clonotypes rose in blood 2 weeks post-radiation, then contracted.

This clone has only a few counts. Its cognate antigen is unknown. Profiling relied on immunoSEQ multiplex PCR, and the TCRdb table lists in-frame clones only, not all of them. The sample includes 90,000 to 100,000 clones, around 84% of them seen just once. Time point described: blood 4 weeks post-SBRT, at nephrectomy. Treatment described: 15 Gy SBRT to primary tumor, nephrectomy 4 weeks later. Blood was sampled at baseline, 2 weeks and 4 weeks after SBRT. The source of this sequence is a man between 60 and 75 years old with renal cell carcinoma. Sequences were derived from blood, sampled from a patient whose treatment included radiotherapy and nephrectomy.

For the CDR3, the DNA is TGCGCCAGCAGCCAAACCTACCTTCCCACAGATACGCAGTATTTT. As protein: CASSQTYLPTDTQYF. The chain couples TRBV4-1 to TRBJ2-3; D uncertain. V lost 2 bases and J 2 bases, leaving 11 bases between the germline ends. Germline V gene lookup returns CDR1 MGHRA and CDR2 YSYEKL. This CDR3 has 15 residues.